These T cell receptor beta chains were read from a single sample in a study of T cells in Graves' hyperthyroidism and ophthalmopathy. TCRdb independently ran MiXCR on the multiplex PCR reads; one entry per CDR3 protein. Among about 560,000 distinct CDR3 sequences listed, around 13% were seen once. Material: blood. These TCRs come from a woman aged 40 to 55 with Graves' hyperthyroidism. Both conserved end residues are part of each CDR3. A D gene is named only where the DNA matches it firmly. Only part of the rows carry a size: once, few, many, or a class if the clone is expanded.

d_call j_call cdr3_length v_call clone_size cdr3_aa cdr3_nt
- TRBJ2-2 14 TRBV11-2 many CASSLGGKAGELFF TGTGCCAGCAGCTTAGGGGGCAAGGCCGGGGAGCTGTTTTTT
- TRBJ2-1 15 TRBV2 many CASSTQGSPYNEQFF TGTGCCAGCAGCACCCAGGGAAGCCCCTACAATGAGCAGTTCTTC
TRBD1 TRBJ2-7 13 TRBV19 once CASSDRGREEQYF TGTGCCAGTAGTGACAGGGGGCGAGAGGAGCAGTACTTC
TRBD2 TRBJ2-3 15 TRBV20-1 - CSAKTSGSHTDTQYF TGCAGTGCCAAGACTAGCGGGAGTCATACAGATACGCAGTATTTT
- TRBJ2-5 13 TRBV6-2/TRBV6-3 - CASSGFQDETQYF TGTGCCAGCAGTGGGTTTCAGGACGAGACCCAGTACTTC
- TRBJ2-1 17 TRBV7-2 many CASSLGSRRTYYNEQFF TGTGCCAGCAGCTTAGGATCCAGGAGGACCTACTACAATGAGCAGTTCTTC
TRBD2 TRBJ2-1 17 TRBV27 - CASSFSKGLAAYNEQFF TGTGCCAGCAGTTTTTCGAAGGGACTAGCGGCCTACAATGAGCAGTTCTTC
TRBD1 TRBJ2-7 15 TRBV30 - CAWSLGQVYSYEQYF TGTGCCTGGAGTTTAGGACAGGTGTACTCCTACGAGCAGTACTTC
- TRBJ2-7 15 TRBV7-8 - CASTPGTFAIREQYF TGTGCCAGCACCCCGGGGACTTTTGCCATACGCGAGCAGTACTTC
TRBD2 TRBJ2-1 16 TRBV3-1 many CASSQGFASGGNEQFF TGTGCCAGCAGCCAAGGGTTTGCTAGCGGGGGCAATGAGCAGTTCTTC
TRBD2 TRBJ2-3 15 TRBV7-9 - CASCDSGSPPDTQYF TGTGCCAGCTGTGATAGCGGGAGCCCCCCCGATACGCAGTATTTT
- TRBJ2-1 12 TRBV9 few CASSTSQTPVFF TGTGCCAGCAGCACCTCCCAAACCCCCGTGTTCTTC
- TRBJ2-7 14 TRBV28 many CASSPPQSSYEQYF TGTGCCAGCAGTCCACCACAGAGCTCCTACGAGCAGTACTTC
- TRBJ2-3 16 TRBV28 many CASSLGGALSTDTQYF TGTGCCAGCAGTTTAGGGGGAGCCCTCAGCACAGATACGCAGTATTTT
- TRBJ2-5 19 TRBV28 many CASSLCRAWDTGQQETQYF TGTGCCAGCAGTTTATGCCGCGCTTGGGATACAGGGCAACAAGAGACCCAGTACTTC
- TRBJ2-7 13 TRBV28 - CASRVPGDGEQYF TGTGCCAGCAGAGTACCGGGTGACGGGGAGCAGTACTTC
- TRBJ2-1 15 TRBV7-9 - CASSLNSGSYNEQFF TGTGCCAGCAGCTTAAACAGCGGGTCCTACAATGAGCAGTTCTTC
TRBD1 TRBJ2-7 13 TRBV7-8 many CASSRRTGREQYF TGTGCCAGCAGCCGACGGACAGGGCGCGAGCAGTACTTC
- TRBJ1-6 14 TRBV5-1 - CASSLSWGASPLHF TGCGCCAGCAGCTTGAGTTGGGGGGCCTCACCCCTCCACTTT
- TRBJ2-1 13 TRBV2 many CAMLSGGMHEQFF TGTGCCATGTTGTCAGGAGGGATGCATGAGCAGTTCTTC
- TRBJ2-7 12 TRBV11-2 many CASAGSNLEQYF TGTGCCAGCGCAGGGTCTAACCTCGAGCAGTACTTC
- TRBJ1-3 13 TRBV5-1 - CASSRTVGNTIYF TGCGCCAGCAGTCGGACAGTTGGAAACACCATATATTTT
TRBD2 TRBJ2-1 17 TRBV10-3 many CAISESLGLAGLNEQFF TGTGCCATCAGTGAGTCTTTGGGGCTAGCGGGCCTCAATGAGCAGTTCTTC
- TRBJ1-2 13 TRBV7-9 - CASSFVNNYGYTF TGTGCCAGCAGTTTCGTCAACAACTATGGCTACACCTTC
- TRBJ2-1 11 TRBV12-3/TRBV12-4 - CASSLEGSLFF TGTGCCAGCAGTTTAGAAGGGAGTCTGTTCTTC
TRBD1 TRBJ1-2 13 TRBV5-6 few CASSIGTVDRCTF TGTGCCAGCAGCATCGGGACAGTGGACCGCTGCACCTTC